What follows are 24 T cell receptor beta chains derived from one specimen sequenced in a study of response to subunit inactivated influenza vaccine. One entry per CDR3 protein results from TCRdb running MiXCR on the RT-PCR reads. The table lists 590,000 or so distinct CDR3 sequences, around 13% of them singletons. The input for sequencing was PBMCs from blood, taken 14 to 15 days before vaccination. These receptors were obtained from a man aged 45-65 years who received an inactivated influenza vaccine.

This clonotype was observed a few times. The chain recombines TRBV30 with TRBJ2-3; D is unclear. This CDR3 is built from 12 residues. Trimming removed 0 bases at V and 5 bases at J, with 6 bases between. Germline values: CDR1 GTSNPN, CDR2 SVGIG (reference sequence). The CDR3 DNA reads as TGTGCCTGGAGTGTACGGATAGATACGCAGTATTTT. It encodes CAWSVRIDTQYF. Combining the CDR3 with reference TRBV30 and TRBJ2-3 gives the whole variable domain SQTIHQWPATLVQPVGSPLSLECTVEGTSNPNLYWYRQAAGRGLQLLFYSVGIGQISSEVPQNLSASRPQDRQFILSSKKLLLSDSGFYLCAWSVRIDTQYFGPGTRLTVL.

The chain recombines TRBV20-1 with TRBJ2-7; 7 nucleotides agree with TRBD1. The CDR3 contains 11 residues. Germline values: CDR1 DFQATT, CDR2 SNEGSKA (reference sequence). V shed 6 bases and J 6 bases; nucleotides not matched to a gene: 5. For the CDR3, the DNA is TGCAGTGCAAGGACAGGTCCCGAGCAGTACTTC. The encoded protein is CSARTGPEQYF.

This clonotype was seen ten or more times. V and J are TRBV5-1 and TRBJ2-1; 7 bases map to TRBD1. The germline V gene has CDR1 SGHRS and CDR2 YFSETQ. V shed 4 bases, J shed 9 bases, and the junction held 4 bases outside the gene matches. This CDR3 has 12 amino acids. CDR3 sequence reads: CASSTDRSEQFF. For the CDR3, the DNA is TGCGCCAGCAGCACGGACAGGTCTGAGCAGTTCTTC.

The CDR3, as DNA: TGTGCCAGCAGCCCGGCGGATTACAATGAGCAGTTCTTC. This translates into CASSPADYNEQFF. The V call is TRBV7-9, the J call TRBJ2-1; D gene ambiguous. Trimming pared 5 bases from V and 4 bases from J, leaving 9 bases between. Germline values: CDR1 SEHNR, CDR2 FQNEAQ (reference sequence). The CDR3 contains 13 residues.

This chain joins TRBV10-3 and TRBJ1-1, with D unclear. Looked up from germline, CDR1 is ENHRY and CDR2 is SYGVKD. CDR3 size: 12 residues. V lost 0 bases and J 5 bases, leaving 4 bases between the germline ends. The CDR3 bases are TGTGCCATCAGTGAGTCCGAGACTGAAGCTTTCTTT. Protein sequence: CAISESETEAFF.

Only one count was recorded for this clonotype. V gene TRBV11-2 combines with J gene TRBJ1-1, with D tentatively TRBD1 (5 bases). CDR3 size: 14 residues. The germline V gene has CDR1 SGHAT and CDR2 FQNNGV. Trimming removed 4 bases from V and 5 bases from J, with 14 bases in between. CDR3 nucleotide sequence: TGTGCCAGCAGCTGGACATGGGGCGGAACTGAAGCTTTCTTT. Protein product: CASSWTWGGTEAFF. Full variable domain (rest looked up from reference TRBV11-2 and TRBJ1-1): EAGVAQSPRYKIIEKRQSVAFWCNPISGHATLYWYQQILGQGPKLLIQFQNNGVVDDSQLPKDRFSAERLKGVDSTLKIQPAKLEDSAVYLCASSWTWGGTEAFFGQGTRLTVV.

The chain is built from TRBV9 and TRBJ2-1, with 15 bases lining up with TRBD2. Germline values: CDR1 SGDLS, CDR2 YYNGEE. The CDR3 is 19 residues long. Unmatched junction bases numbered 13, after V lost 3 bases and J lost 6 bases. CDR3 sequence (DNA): TGTGCCAGCAGCGCGCCCTCTGGACTAGCGGGAGGGCCAGGCAATGAGCAGTTCTTC. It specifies CASSAPSGLAGGPGNEQFF.

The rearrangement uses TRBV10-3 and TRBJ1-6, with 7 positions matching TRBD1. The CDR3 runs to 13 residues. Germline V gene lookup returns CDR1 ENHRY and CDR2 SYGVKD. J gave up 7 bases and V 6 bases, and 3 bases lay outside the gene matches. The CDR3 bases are TGTGCCATCAGCGGGACAGAAAATTCACCCCTCCACTTT. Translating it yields CAISGTENSPLHF.

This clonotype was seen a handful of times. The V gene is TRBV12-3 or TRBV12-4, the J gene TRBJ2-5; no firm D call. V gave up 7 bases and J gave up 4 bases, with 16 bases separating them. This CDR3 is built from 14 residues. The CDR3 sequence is CASTAGLKGETQYF. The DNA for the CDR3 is TGTGCCAGCACCGCCGGGTTAAAGGGAGAGACCCAGTACTTC.

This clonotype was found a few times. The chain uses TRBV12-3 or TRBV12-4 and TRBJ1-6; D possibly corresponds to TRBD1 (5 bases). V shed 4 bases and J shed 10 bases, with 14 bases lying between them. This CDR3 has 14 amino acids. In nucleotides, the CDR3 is TGTGCCAGCAGTTCCCCAGGGAGAGGGTCACCCCTCCACTTT. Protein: CASSSPGRGSPLHF.

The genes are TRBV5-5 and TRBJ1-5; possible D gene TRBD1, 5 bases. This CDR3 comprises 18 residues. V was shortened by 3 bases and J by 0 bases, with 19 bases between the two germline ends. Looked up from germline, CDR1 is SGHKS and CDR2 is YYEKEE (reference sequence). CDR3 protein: CASSWGGVGGYSNQPQHF. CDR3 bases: TGTGCCAGCAGCTGGGGGGGTGTCGGAGGCTATAGCAATCAGCCCCAGCATTTT.

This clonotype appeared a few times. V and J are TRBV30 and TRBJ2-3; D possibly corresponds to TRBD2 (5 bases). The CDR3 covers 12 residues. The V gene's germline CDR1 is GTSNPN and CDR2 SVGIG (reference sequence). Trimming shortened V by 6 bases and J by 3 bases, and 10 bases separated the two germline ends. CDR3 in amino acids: CACRGYTDTQYF. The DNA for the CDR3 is TGTGCCTGTCGCGGGTATACAGATACGCAGTATTTT.

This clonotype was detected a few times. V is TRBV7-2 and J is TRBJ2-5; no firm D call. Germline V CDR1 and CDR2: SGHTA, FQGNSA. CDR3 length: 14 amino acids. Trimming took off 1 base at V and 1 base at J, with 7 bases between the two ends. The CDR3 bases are TGTGCCAGCAGCTTAGGTTTAGGCCAAGAGACCCAGTACTTC. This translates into CASSLGLGQETQYF.

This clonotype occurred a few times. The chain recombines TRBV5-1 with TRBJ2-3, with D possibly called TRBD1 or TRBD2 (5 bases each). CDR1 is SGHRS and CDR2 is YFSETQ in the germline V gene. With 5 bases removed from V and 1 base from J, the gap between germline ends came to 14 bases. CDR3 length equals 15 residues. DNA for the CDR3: TGCGCCAGCAGTATCACGGGACGGGGCACAGATACGCAGTATTTT. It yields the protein CASSITGRGTDTQYF.

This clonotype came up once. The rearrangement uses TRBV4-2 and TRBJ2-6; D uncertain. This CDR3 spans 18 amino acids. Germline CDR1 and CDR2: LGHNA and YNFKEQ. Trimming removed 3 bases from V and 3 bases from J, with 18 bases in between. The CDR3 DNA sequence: TGTGCCAGCAGCCACGAGAAATTTGGGGTTCGTGGGGCCAACGTCCTGACTTTC. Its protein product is CASSHEKFGVRGANVLTF.

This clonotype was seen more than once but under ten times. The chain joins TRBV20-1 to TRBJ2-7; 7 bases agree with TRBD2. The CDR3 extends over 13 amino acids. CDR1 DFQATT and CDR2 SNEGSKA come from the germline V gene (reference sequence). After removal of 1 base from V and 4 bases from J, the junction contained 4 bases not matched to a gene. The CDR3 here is CSARGGAGYEQYF. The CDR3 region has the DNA TGCAGTGCTAGAGGAGGAGCGGGGTACGAGCAGTACTTC.

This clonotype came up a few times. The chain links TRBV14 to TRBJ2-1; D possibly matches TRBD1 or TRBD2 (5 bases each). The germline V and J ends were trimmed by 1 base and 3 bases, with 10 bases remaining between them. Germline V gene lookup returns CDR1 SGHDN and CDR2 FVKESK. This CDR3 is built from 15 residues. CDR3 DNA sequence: TGTGCCAGCAGCCAAGCGGGGCGGCGCTACAATGAGCAGTTCTTC. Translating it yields CASSQAGRRYNEQFF.

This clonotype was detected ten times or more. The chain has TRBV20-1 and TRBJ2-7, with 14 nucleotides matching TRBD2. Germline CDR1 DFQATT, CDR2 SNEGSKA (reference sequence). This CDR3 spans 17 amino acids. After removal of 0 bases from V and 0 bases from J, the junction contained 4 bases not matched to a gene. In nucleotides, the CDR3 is TGCAGTGCTAGAGAGACTAGCGGGAGGGCAAGCTCCTACGAGCAGTACTTC. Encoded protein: CSARETSGRASSYEQYF.

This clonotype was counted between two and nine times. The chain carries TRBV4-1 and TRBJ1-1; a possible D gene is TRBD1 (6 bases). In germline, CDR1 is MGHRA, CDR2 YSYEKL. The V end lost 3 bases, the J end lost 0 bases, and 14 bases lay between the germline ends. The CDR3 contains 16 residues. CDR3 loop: CASSHPGGRLNTEAFF. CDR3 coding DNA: TGCGCCAGCAGCCATCCGGGGGGCCGGTTGAACACTGAAGCTTTCTTT.

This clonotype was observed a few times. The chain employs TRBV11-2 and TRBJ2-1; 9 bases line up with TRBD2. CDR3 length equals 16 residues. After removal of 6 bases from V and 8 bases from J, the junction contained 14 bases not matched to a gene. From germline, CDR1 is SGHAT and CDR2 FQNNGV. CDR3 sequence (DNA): TGTGCCAGCAGAAGGGGAAGCGGGAGGCGTTTCGATGAGCAGTTCTTC. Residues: CASRRGSGRRFDEQFF.

The CDR3 DNA reads as TGTGCCACCTCCGAGGACTCGGGCTCCTACAATGAGCAGTTCTTC. The encoded protein is CATSEDSGSYNEQFF. The chain uses TRBV24-1 and TRBJ2-1, with a tentative D call TRBD2 (5 bases). This CDR3 comprises 15 residues. V was shortened by 9 bases and J by 0 bases, with 14 bases between the two germline ends. The germline V gene encodes CDR1 KGHDR and CDR2 SFDVKD.

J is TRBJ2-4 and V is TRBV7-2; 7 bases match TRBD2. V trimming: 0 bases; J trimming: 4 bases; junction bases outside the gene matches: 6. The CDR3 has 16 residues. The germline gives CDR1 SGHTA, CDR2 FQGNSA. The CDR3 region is CASSLAGGRVKNIQYF. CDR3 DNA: TGTGCCAGCAGCTTAGCGGGCGGGAGAGTAAAAAACATTCAGTACTTC.

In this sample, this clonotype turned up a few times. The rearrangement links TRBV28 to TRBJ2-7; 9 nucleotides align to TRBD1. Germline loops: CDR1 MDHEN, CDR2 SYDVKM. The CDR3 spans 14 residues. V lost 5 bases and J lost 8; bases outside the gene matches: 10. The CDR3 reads CASSTGTGKEKQYF. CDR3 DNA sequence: TGTGCCAGCAGTACCGGGACAGGGAAAGAGAAGCAGTACTTC.

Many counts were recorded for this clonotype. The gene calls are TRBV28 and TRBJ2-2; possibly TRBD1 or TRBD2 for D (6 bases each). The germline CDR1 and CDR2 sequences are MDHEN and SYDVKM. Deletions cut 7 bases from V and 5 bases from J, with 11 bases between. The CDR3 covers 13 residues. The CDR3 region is CASKEGGTGELFF. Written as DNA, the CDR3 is TGTGCCAGCAAGGAAGGGGGGACCGGGGAGCTGTTTTTT.